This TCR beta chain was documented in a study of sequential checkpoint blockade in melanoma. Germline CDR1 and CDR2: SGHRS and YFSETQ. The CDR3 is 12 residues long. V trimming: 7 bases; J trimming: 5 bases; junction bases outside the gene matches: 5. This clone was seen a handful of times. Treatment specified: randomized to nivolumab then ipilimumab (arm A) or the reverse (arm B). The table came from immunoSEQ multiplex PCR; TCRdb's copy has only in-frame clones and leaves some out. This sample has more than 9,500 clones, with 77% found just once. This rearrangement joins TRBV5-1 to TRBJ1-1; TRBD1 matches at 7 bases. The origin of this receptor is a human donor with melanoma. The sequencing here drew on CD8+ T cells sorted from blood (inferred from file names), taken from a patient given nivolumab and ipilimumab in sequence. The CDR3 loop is CASGKTGTEAFF. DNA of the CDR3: TGCGCCAGCGGAAAGACAGGGACTGAAGCTTTCTTT.